Presented here are 9 T cell receptor beta chains from one specimen sequenced in a study of T cell responses to AZD1222 COVID-19 vaccine. The data were produced by immunoSEQ multiplex PCR, yet TCRdb's version contains in-frame clones alone and is incomplete. Of about 120,000 clones listed, about 86% are singletons. The input for sequencing was peripheral blood, taken 28 days after the second AZD1222 dose. The receptors here all came from an adult who received the AZD1222 COVID-19 vaccine.

This clone was counted between two and nine times. The chain couples TRBV10-3 to TRBJ1-2, with unresolved D. CDR1 and CDR2 from the germline V gene are ENHRY and SYGVKD. Trimming took 0 bases from V and 5 from J, leaving 10 bases between them. The CDR3 extends over 14 amino acids. The CDR3: CAISESTQRYGYTF. The DNA of the CDR3 is TGTGCCATCAGTGAGTCGACGCAAAGATATGGCTACACCTTC.

The V call is TRBV4-1, the J call TRBJ1-5; D uncertain. This CDR3 region has 15 residues. Trimming removed 0 bases at V and 4 bases at J, with 10 bases between. The germline gives CDR1 MGHRA, CDR2 YSYEKL. This chain's CDR3 is CASSQEASSNQPQHF. The DNA of the CDR3 is TGCGCCAGCAGCCAAGAAGCTTCCAGTAATCAGCCCCAGCATTTT.

The rearrangement uses TRBV20-1 and TRBJ2-3, with D unresolved. Trimming removed 3 bases at V and 0 bases at J, with 10 bases between. From germline, CDR1 is DFQATT and CDR2 SNEGSKA (reference sequence). The CDR3 spans 14 residues. This CDR3 reads CSASRSASTDTQYF. CDR3 sequence (DNA): TGCAGTGCTAGTCGGAGCGCTAGCACAGATACGCAGTATTTT.

The chain carries TRBV7-9 and TRBJ1-1, with TRBD1 identical over 10 bases. CDR1 is SEHNR and CDR2 is FQNEAQ in the germline V gene (reference sequence). The CDR3 runs 19 residues. Trimming cost V 1 base and J 0 bases; bases outside gene matches: 11. CDR3 loop: CASSLGLGQGLKMNTEAFF. CDR3 nucleotides: TGTGCCAGCAGCTTAGGCCTGGGACAGGGGCTGAAAATGAACACTGAAGCTTTCTTT.

This chain joins TRBV18 and TRBJ1-6, with no clear D. V was shortened by 6 bases and J by 7 bases, with 16 bases between the two germline ends. The CDR3 is 15 residues long. Per germline, CDR1 KGHSH and CDR2 LQKENI. CDR3 sequence reads: CASSRDRPSNSPLHF. The CDR3 coding sequence is TGTGCCAGCTCGAGAGACCGGCCTTCAAATTCACCCCTCCACTTT.

The genes are TRBV6-1 and TRBJ1-6, with 7 positions matching TRBD1. The CDR3 extends over 16 amino acids. V lost 1 base to trimming and J lost 8 bases; unmatched junction nucleotides: 8. Germline V lookup: CDR1 MNHNS, CDR2 SASEGT. In DNA, the CDR3 is TGTGCCAGCAGTGAAGATGCAGGGGGGACTTATTCACCCCTCCACTTT. Its translation: CASSEDAGGTYSPLHF.

The chain joins TRBV6-5 to TRBJ2-5, with 7 nucleotides matching TRBD2. Trimming took 10 bases from V and 5 from J; bases not matched to a gene: 13. Germline V gene lookup returns CDR1 MNHEY and CDR2 SVGAGI. The CDR3 sequence is 14 residues long. The CDR3 coding sequence is TGTGCCACCGGATCGGGGGGTAGCGGGGAGACCCAGTACTTC. Its translation: CATGSGGSGETQYF.

This chain uses TRBV18 with TRBJ2-3; 8 bases match TRBD1. Germline V gives CDR1 KGHSH, CDR2 LQKENI. The CDR3 length is 13 residues. The V segment lost 6 bases and the J segment 5 bases; nucleotides outside the gene matches: 4. The CDR3 DNA reads TGTGCCAGCTCTGACAGGGGTGGAGATACGCAGTATTTT. It is translated as CASSDRGGDTQYF.

The gene calls are TRBV4-1 and TRBJ1-1; possibly TRBD1 for D (6 bases). V dropped 1 base and J dropped 1 base, with 10 bases sitting between them. The CDR3 is 15 residues long. CDR1 is MGHRA and CDR2 is YSYEKL in the germline V gene. The chain's CDR3 is CASSQGQATNTEAFF. The CDR3 nucleotides read TGCGCCAGCAGCCAAGGACAGGCGACGAACACTGAAGCTTTCTTT.